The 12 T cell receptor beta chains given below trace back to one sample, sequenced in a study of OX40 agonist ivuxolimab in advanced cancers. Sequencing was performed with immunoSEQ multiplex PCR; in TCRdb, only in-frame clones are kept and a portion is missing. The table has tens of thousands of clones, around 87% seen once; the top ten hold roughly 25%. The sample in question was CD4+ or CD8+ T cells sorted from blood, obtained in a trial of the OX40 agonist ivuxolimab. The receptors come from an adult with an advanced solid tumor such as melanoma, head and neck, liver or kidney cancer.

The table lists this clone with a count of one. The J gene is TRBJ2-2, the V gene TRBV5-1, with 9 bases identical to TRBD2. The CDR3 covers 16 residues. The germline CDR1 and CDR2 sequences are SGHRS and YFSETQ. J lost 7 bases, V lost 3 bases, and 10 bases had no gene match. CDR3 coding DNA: TGCGCCAGCAGCTCCAGACTAGCGGAGGGGAGCGGGGAGCTGTTTTTT. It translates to CASSSRLAEGSGELFF.

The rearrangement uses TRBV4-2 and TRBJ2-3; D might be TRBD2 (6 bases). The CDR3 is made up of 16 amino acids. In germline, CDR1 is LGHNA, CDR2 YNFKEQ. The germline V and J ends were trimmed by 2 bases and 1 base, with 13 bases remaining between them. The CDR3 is CASSQTSLLGTDTQYF. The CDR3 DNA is TGTGCCAGCAGCCAAACTAGCCTCCTCGGCACAGATACGCAGTATTTT.

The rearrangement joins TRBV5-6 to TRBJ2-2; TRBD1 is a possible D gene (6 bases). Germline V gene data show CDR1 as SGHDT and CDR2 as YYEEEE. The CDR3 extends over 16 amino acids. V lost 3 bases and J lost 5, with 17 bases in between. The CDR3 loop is CASSSRLGAGTGELFF. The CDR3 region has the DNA TGTGCCAGCAGCTCGAGGTTGGGGGCAGGGACCGGGGAGCTGTTTTTT.

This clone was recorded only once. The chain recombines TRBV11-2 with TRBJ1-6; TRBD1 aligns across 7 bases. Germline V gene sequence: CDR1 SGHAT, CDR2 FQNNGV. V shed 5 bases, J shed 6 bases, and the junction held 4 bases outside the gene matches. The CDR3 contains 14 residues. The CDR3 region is CASSIRDSNSPLHF. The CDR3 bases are TGTGCCAGCAGCATCCGGGACAGTAATTCACCCCTCCACTTT.

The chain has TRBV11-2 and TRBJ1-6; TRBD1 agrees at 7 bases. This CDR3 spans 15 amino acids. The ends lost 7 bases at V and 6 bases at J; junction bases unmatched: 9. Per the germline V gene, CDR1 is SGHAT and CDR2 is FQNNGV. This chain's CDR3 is CASTSQGGTNSPLHF. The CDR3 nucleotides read TGTGCCAGCACCTCCCAGGGGGGGACTAATTCACCCCTCCACTTT.

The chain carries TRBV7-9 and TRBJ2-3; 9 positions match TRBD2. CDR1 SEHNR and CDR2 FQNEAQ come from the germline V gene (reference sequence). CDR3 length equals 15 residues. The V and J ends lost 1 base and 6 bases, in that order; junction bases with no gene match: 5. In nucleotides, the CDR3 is TGTGCCAGCAGCTTAGGCGGGAGGGCTGATGATACGCAGTATTTT. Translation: CASSLGGRADDTQYF.

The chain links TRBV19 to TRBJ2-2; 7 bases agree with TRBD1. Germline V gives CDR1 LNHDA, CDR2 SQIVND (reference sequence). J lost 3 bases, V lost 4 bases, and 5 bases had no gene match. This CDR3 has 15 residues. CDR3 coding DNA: TGTGCCAGTAGTAGGGACAGCGTGGACACCGGGGAGCTGTTTTTT. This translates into CASSRDSVDTGELFF.

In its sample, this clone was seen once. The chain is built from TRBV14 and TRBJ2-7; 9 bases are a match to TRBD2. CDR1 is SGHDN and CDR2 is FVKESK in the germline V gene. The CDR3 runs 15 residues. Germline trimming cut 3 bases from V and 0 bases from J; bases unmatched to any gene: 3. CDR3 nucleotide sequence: TGTGCCAGCAGCCAGCTTAGCGGGAGCTCCTACGAGCAGTACTTC. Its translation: CASSQLSGSSYEQYF.

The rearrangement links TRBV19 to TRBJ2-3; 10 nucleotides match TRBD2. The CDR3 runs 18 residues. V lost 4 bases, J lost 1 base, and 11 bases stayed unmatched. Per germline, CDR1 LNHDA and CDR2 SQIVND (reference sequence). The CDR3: CASSKPPTGTSGTDTQYF. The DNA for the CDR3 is TGTGCCAGTAGTAAGCCCCCAACCGGGACTAGCGGCACAGATACGCAGTATTTT.

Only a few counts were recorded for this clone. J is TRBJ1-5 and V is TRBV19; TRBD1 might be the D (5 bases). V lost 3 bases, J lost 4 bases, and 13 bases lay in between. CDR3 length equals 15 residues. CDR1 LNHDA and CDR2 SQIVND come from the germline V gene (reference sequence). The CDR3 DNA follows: TGTGCCAGTAGTATTTCCGGGACTGTGAATCAGCCCCAGCATTTT. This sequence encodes CASSISGTVNQPQHF.

DNA for the CDR3: TGCGCCAGCAGCCTCCAACCGGACAGGGGGTCCAAAAACATTCAGTACTTC. Translated: CASSLQPDRGSKNIQYF. The chain joins TRBV5-1 to TRBJ2-4, with 10 nucleotides matching TRBD1. V shed 4 bases, J shed 2 bases, and the junction held 9 bases outside the gene matches. Germline V gene sequence: CDR1 SGHRS, CDR2 YFSETQ. The CDR3 contains 17 residues. Variable domain in full (rest from reference TRBV5-1 and TRBJ2-4): KAGVTQTPRYLIKTRGQQVTLSCSPISGHRSVSWYQQTPGQGLQFLFEYFSETQRNKGNFPGRFSGRQFSNSRSEMNVSTLELGDSALYLCASSLQPDRGSKNIQYFGAGTRLSVL.

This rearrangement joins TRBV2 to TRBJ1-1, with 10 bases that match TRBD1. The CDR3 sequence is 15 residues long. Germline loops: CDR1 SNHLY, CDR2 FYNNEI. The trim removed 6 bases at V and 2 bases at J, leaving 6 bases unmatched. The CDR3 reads CASRDRQGANTEAFF. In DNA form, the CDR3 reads TGTGCCAGCAGAGATAGACAGGGGGCAAACACTGAAGCTTTCTTT. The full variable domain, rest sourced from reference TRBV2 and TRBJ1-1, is EPEVTQTPSHQVTQMGQEVILRCVPISNHLYFYWYRQILGQKVEFLVSFYNNEISEKSEIFDDQFSVERPDGSNFTLKIRSTKLEDSAMYFCASRDRQGANTEAFFGQGTRLTVV.